This T cell receptor (beta chain) was sequenced in a study of T cell responses to AZD1222 COVID-19 vaccine. Per germline, CDR1 MDHEN and CDR2 SYDVKM. The CDR3 is 21 amino acids. J gave up 4 bases and V 2 bases, and 24 bases lay outside the gene matches. Data came from immunoSEQ multiplex PCR; TCRdb stores just in-frame clones and leaves some out. The table records some 170,000 clones, 85% to 90% of them present only once. This clone was observed once. The antigen is not known. Study outcomes and limitations: AZD1222 recipients seropositive at baseline numbered only five to seven. It was only after the peak T cell response that any repertoires were sampled. Targeting of unmutated variant regions was reportedly seen in nearly half of spike-specific TCRs.

The sequence was obtained from an adult who received the MenACWY meningococcal vaccine as a control. The gene calls are TRBV28 and TRBJ1-2, with 8 nucleotides matching TRBD1. Sequences were derived from peripheral blood, sampled 28 days after the second dose of the MenACWY control vaccine. Written as DNA, the CDR3 is TGTGCCAGCAGTTTAGGGGCCTTAAACGGACAGGGAAGAGGGTTGGCCTATGGCTACACCTTC. It encodes CASSLGALNGQGRGLAYGYTF.